Detailed here is one TCR beta chain. The target antigen is unknown. Assay used: immunoSEQ multiplex PCR; TCRdb lists only in-frame clones, some missing. The data contain tens of thousands of clones, around 80% of them seen just once; the ten biggest clones take up roughly 3.2%. The V gene's germline CDR1 is SGHNT and CDR2 YENEEA. V lost 4 bases and J 3 bases, leaving 19 bases between the germline ends. The CDR3 has 17 residues. The data belong to a study of PD-L1 blockade in urothelial cancer. Study conclusions and caveats: Patients with durable benefit had greater blood expansion of tumor-associated TCR clones 3 weeks into treatment.

The chain recombines TRBV11-3 with TRBJ1-5; D is ambiguous. The sequencing used PBMCs, collected around atezolizumab (anti-PD-L1) treatment. This TCR came from a man in his 70s with urothelial cancer. CDR3 bases: TGTGCCAGCAGCTCTCGATCGGAGACCGCCGTCAATCAGCCCCAGCATTTT. Translating gives CASSSRSETAVNQPQHF.